Given below is one T cell receptor beta chain in context. This clone showed up just once. The antigen this receptor binds is unknown. One base away there is no much larger clone; base qualities are not given. Spanning cysteine to phenylalanine, the CDR3 consists of 15 amino acids. Of all the DNA, just the CDR3 is kept, 45 bases in frame from base 1. In the germline V gene, CDR1 corresponds to SNHLY and CDR2 to FYNNEI. Relative to germline, V is 3 bases shorter and J is 7 bases shorter, with 16 bases between their ends. The data originate from a study of siplizumab effects on memory and regulatory T cells (dated by TCRdb to between 2017 and 2020). Turning to the overall study: The effect of the anti-CD2 antibody siplizumab on alloreactive T-cell subsets was examined in allogeneic mixed lymphocyte reactions constructed from human PBMCs.

Sorted unstimulated T cells, along with proliferating T cells recovered from mixed lymphocyte reactions, underwent TCRbeta CDR3 sequencing. Fresh whole blood from around 11 HLA-typed healthy donors was used to isolate PBMCs. To map where alloreactive clones came from, unstimulated CD4+ non-regulatory T cells were FACS-sorted. The study at large found these results: No functional confirmation was obtained for the suppressive function of proliferating Tregs from siplizumab cultures. Because sequences at frequencies below about 10^-5 were poorly captured, only a minor fraction of alloreactive clones could be mapped back to unstimulated subsets. Among mappable alloreactive CD4+ clones, the Treg-derived fraction averaged approximately 69% with siplizumab versus around 29% in control reactions. A naive or memory phenotype could not be assigned to roughly 75-96% of proliferating CD4+ or CD8+ clones. Unstimulated naive T cells appeared to be more diverse than memory T cells, and naive cells seemed to make a substantial contribution to the alloresponse. The cumulative frequency of alloreactive sequences that could be traced back to unstimulated CD4+ memory T cells was significantly reduced by siplizumab.

The library was built by means of the immunoSEQ multiplex PCR assay. Each sample had some 96,000 TCR templates assayed by the deep sequencing platform. Genomic DNA extracted from sorted T cells was used for TCRbeta CDR3 sequencing. The original pipeline was this. The R programming language was used for clonal analysis of the TCRbeta CDR3 data. Unstimulated samples were compared with post-reaction CFSE-low samples to define alloreactive CD4+ and CD8+ clones. Regulatory or non-regulatory origin of alloreactive CD4+ clones was assigned by matching sequences to the sorted unstimulated Treg and non-Treg repertoires. TCRdb holds this immuneACCESS table with in-frame rearrangements only. Some clones are missing; in checked studies, unresolved V genes explain under half, and the rest has no known cause. D and trimming come from the DNA, and the V and J calls and clone size come from that table. The sample yields some 120,000 clones; roughly 95% were counted once. In total, the top ten clones hold roughly 0.17% of the sample.

Sequencing input: non-Treg CD4+ T cells sorted from blood. The cell subset or site label of this sample denotes: FACS-sorted unstimulated CD4+ non-regulatory T cells. Rearrangement joined TRBV2 to TRBJ1-5; a confident D gene designation cannot be given. The sequence derives from a human donor in good health. Here is the DNA: TGTGCCAGCAGTGACGCGGGTCCCAGCCGGCAGCCCCAGCATTTT. Its product reads: CASSDAGPSRQPQHF.